The 3 T cell receptor beta chains listed next were all sequenced from one sample in a study of blood T cell repertoires in COVID-19. The table came from immunoSEQ multiplex PCR; TCRdb's copy has only in-frame clones and leaves some out. The sample has about 250,000 clones, roughly 87% seen once; the top ten hold around 3%. Sequencing used peripheral blood. These receptors came from a man younger than 30 with active or convalescent COVID-19.

The chain has TRBV9 and TRBJ1-2; D may be TRBD1 (6 bases). In germline, CDR1 is SGDLS, CDR2 YYNGEE. V lost 3 bases and J 1 base, leaving 16 bases between the germline ends. There are 16 residues in the CDR3. The CDR3 nucleotides are TGTGCCAGCAGCGCTCAAAAAGGACAGATTAACTATGGCTACACCTTC. Amino acids: CASSAQKGQINYGYTF.

V gene TRBV27 combines with J gene TRBJ1-1, with D unresolved. From germline, CDR1 is MNHEY and CDR2 SMNVEV (reference sequence). The CDR3 is 14 amino acids. Trimming shortened V by 3 bases and J by 0 bases, and 8 bases separated the two germline ends. The CDR3 nucleotides read TGTGCCAGCAGTTTCTCCAGATTGAACACTGAAGCTTTCTTT. The encoded protein is CASSFSRLNTEAFF.

The V and J genes are TRBV19 and TRBJ2-3, with 12 bases that match TRBD2. The CDR3 totals 17 residues. Germline CDR1 reads LNHDA; CDR2 reads SQIVND (reference sequence). J lost 1 base, V lost 6 bases, and 8 bases had no gene match. CDR3 in DNA: TGTGCCAGTAGGACTAGCGGGAGTGGTTTGGGCACAGATACGCAGTATTTT. This gives the protein CASRTSGSGLGTDTQYF.